Each of the 24 T cell receptor beta chains below was sequenced from the same sample in a study of T cells after yellow fever vaccination. TCRdb passed the 5' RACE reads through MiXCR, listing each CDR3 protein once. This repertoire shows 20,000 to 30,000 distinct CDR3 sequences, under 5.5% found once; its top ten account for roughly 12%. This material consisted of PBMCs, either bulk or a sorted T-cell subset (CD4+, CD8+, memory, or dextramer-sorted; not recorded which), taken 15 days after the yellow fever booster vaccination. These receptors all stem from a young man who received the YFV17D yellow fever vaccine.

This clonotype has at least ten counts. This chain's CDR3 is CATSGPFGNTIYF. DNA for the CDR3: TGTGCCACCAGTGGTCCCTTTGGAAACACCATATATTTT. The rearrangement links TRBV24-1 to TRBJ1-3; D not certain. The V end was cut by 5 bases, the J end by 3 bases, with 7 bases between. The germline V gene encodes CDR1 KGHDR and CDR2 SFDVKD. This CDR3 spans 13 amino acids.

This clonotype came up a few times. The genes are TRBV20-1 and TRBJ2-7; D is ambiguous. The length of the CDR3 is 12 residues. Germline lookup yields CDR1 DFQATT and CDR2 SNEGSKA (reference sequence). V was shortened by 0 bases and J by 4 bases, with 7 bases between the two germline ends. In DNA form, the CDR3 reads TGCAGTGCTAGAGATCAGCAATACGAGCAGTACTTC. Protein product: CSARDQQYEQYF.

This clonotype came up many times. The V gene is TRBV2, the J gene TRBJ2-2; D is perhaps TRBD1 (6 bases). CDR3 length: 12 amino acids. The V end was cut by 8 bases, the J end by 7 bases, with 11 bases between. CDR1 and CDR2 (germline): SNHLY, FYNNEI. The CDR3 DNA is TGTGCCAGCGGCAGGGGAATCGGGGAGCTGTTTTTT. Amino acids: CASGRGIGELFF.

The chain joins TRBV12-3 or TRBV12-4 to TRBJ2-1; the match to TRBD2 covers 9 bases. This CDR3 comprises 19 residues. CDR3 residues: CTRSLELAGLGDLYNEQFF. The CDR3 DNA follows: TGTACCCGCAGTTTAGAACTAGCGGGCTTGGGGGACCTTTACAATGAGCAGTTCTTC.

A word on this clonotype: A much larger clonotype is one base distant, so this may be a read error. The chain carries TRBV4-3 and TRBJ2-2; 7 bases align to TRBD1. Germline V gene data show CDR1 as LGHNA and CDR2 as YSLEER. The CDR3 covers 15 residues. Written as DNA, the CDR3 is TGCGCCAGAAGCCGAGGGGGCGGTTCCGCCGGGGAGCTGTTTTTT. Its translation: CARSRGGGSAGELFF.

This clonotype was counted at least ten times. The CDR3 sequence is CSAIPGADGYTF. The CDR3 nucleotides read TGCAGTGCTATCCCAGGGGCGGATGGCTACACCTTC. The chain has TRBV20-1 and TRBJ1-2; D is possibly TRBD1 (6 bases). Trimming removed 4 bases at V and 6 bases at J, with 12 bases between. This CDR3 is 12 amino acids long. The germline V gene has CDR1 DFQATT and CDR2 SNEGSKA (reference sequence).

This clonotype was counted at least ten times. The J gene is TRBJ2-2, the V gene TRBV6-2 or TRBV6-3, with D possibly matching TRBD1 (7 bases). Germline V gene data show CDR1 as MNHEY and CDR2 as SVGEGT. V was clipped by 6 bases and J by 7 bases, with 12 bases between them. The CDR3 runs 13 residues. DNA for the CDR3: TGTGCCAGCAGGGAGGGGGCAGGCGGGGAGCTGTTTTTT. As protein: CASREGAGGELFF.

There are many counts of this clonotype. This sequence joins TRBV6-2 or TRBV6-3 and TRBJ2-3; D is unclear. The CDR3 consists of 15 residues. The germline V gene has CDR1 MNHEY and CDR2 SVGEGT. With 6 bases removed from V and 2 bases from J, the gap between germline ends came to 15 bases. The CDR3 sequence: CASSRAVGNTDTQYF. The CDR3, as DNA: TGTGCCAGCAGCCGTGCCGTGGGGAACACAGATACGCAGTATTTT.

This clonotype showed up many times. The J gene is TRBJ1-1, the V gene TRBV20-1, with 7 bases that match TRBD1. The CDR3 contains 12 residues. V dropped 6 bases and J dropped 7; count of bases not matched to a gene: 8. CDR1 is DFQATT and CDR2 is SNEGSKA in the germline V gene (reference sequence). CDR3 bases: TGCAGTGCCATTTACAGGGGAGTTGAAGCTTTCTTT. It yields the protein CSAIYRGVEAFF.

This clonotype appeared many times. The chain joins TRBV11-1 to TRBJ2-2; the match to TRBD2 covers 9 bases. The V gene end was trimmed by 5 bases and the J gene end by 5 bases; junction bases not matched to a gene: 15. The CDR3 spans 18 residues. Per germline, CDR1 SGHAT and CDR2 FQDESV (reference sequence). The chain's CDR3 is CASSLQPISGRRTGELFF. DNA of the CDR3: TGTGCCAGCAGCCTCCAACCCATTAGCGGGAGAAGAACCGGGGAGCTGTTTTTT.

At least ten counts were recorded for this clonotype. This chain joins TRBV29-1 and TRBJ2-1; no clear D. Deletions cut 7 bases from V and 0 bases from J, with 4 bases between. The CDR3 loop spans 11 amino acids. Germline CDR1 is SQVTM and CDR2 is ANQGSEA. Here the CDR3 reads CSGFSYNEQFF. The DNA of the CDR3 is TGCAGCGGGTTCTCCTACAATGAGCAGTTCTTC.

Ten or more counts support this clonotype. The rearrangement links TRBV20-1 to TRBJ1-1; TRBD1 agrees at 9 bases. The CDR3 spans 13 residues. J lost 5 bases, V lost 6 bases, and 7 bases had no gene match. Looked up from germline, CDR1 is DFQATT and CDR2 is SNEGSKA (reference sequence). The CDR3 region is CSAPGQGVTEAFF. The CDR3 nucleotides read TGCAGTGCCCCGGGACAGGGAGTGACTGAAGCTTTCTTT.

This clonotype was picked up many times. The rearrangement joins TRBV10-3 to TRBJ2-1; 9 bases are shared with TRBD2. V lost 2 bases to trimming and J lost 6 bases; unmatched junction nucleotides: 5. Germline V gives CDR1 ENHRY, CDR2 SYGVKD. This CDR3 is 15 amino acids long. The CDR3 is CAISEGQREANEQFF. The CDR3 bases are TGTGCCATCAGTGAGGGGCAGCGGGAGGCCAATGAGCAGTTCTTC.

This clonotype was found many times. The genes are TRBV3-1 and TRBJ2-5, with a possible D match to TRBD1 (6 bases). Germline assignment: CDR1 LGHDT and CDR2 YNNKEL (reference sequence). Deletions cut 4 bases from V and 1 base from J, with 10 bases between. The CDR3 length is 14 residues. CDR3 amino acids: CASSLRTVQETQYF. The CDR3 nucleotides read TGTGCCAGCAGCCTACGGACAGTCCAAGAGACCCAGTACTTC.

This clonotype was seen ten or more times. The chain links TRBV20-1 to TRBJ2-3; D is uncertain. V dropped 3 bases and J dropped 1 base, with 11 bases sitting between them. In germline, CDR1 is DFQATT, CDR2 SNEGSKA (reference sequence). The CDR3 contains 14 residues. CDR3 protein: CSASPRVRTDTQYF. CDR3 nucleotide sequence: TGCAGTGCTAGCCCCCGGGTACGCACAGATACGCAGTATTTT.

This clonotype was detected many times. The chain uses TRBV29-1 and TRBJ2-7; 11 bases are shared with TRBD2. Germline trimming cut 3 bases from V and 5 bases from J; bases unmatched to any gene: 6. The CDR3 extends over 14 amino acids. Germline CDR1 reads SQVTM; CDR2 reads ANQGSEA. CDR3 in DNA: TGCAGCGTTGATGGGCTAGCGGGAGGAAACGAGCAGTACTTC. As protein: CSVDGLAGGNEQYF.

This clonotype was detected ten times or more. One end of the junction does not line up with germline, which may come from a read error. This chain uses TRBV20-1 with TRBJ2-2; 10 nucleotides match TRBD1. CDR3 length equals 15 residues. CDR1 DFQATT and CDR2 SNEGSKA come from the germline V gene (reference sequence). CDR3 region: CSARGGDRGGGELFF. DNA of the CDR3: TGCAGTGCCAGAGGGGGGGACAGGGGAGGAGGGGAGCTGTTTTTT.

This clonotype was picked up many times. The DNA for the CDR3 is TGTGCCAGCAGCGTAAGCGGAACTAGCACAGATACGCAGTATTTT. This codes for CASSVSGTSTDTQYF. The chain carries TRBV9 and TRBJ2-3; possible D gene TRBD2, 5 bases. The CDR3 loop spans 15 amino acids. CDR1 is SGDLS and CDR2 is YYNGEE in the germline V gene. Trimming removed 1 base from V and 0 bases from J, with 9 bases in between. Based on the CDR3 plus reference TRBV9 and TRBJ2-3, the full variable domain is DSGVTQTPKHLITATGQRVTLRCSPRSGDLSVYWYQQSLDQGLQFLIQYYNGEERAKGNILERFSAQQFPDLHSELNLSSLELGDSALYFCASSVSGTSTDTQYFGPGTRLTVL.

This clonotype appeared many times. The V call is TRBV7-2, the J call TRBJ1-2; D gene unclear. Germline V gene data show CDR1 as SGHTA and CDR2 as FQGNSA. V shed 3 bases and J shed 0 bases, with 8 bases lying between them. The CDR3 runs 14 residues. CDR3 sequence: CASSFGPANYGYTF. The CDR3 DNA reads as TGTGCCAGCAGCTTCGGGCCAGCTAACTATGGCTACACCTTC.

A few counts support this clonotype. The chain links TRBV7-3 to TRBJ1-2; perhaps TRBD1 as D (6 bases). The CDR3 sequence is 14 residues long. Germline V gene data show CDR1 as SGHTA and CDR2 as FQGTGA. V dropped 2 bases and J dropped 7 bases, with 14 bases sitting between them. CDR3 nucleotides: TGTGCCAGCAGCTTAGGCGGGACATTTGGTGGCTACACCTTC. Translating gives CASSLGGTFGGYTF.

In its sample, this clonotype was seen many times. The chain couples TRBV9 to TRBJ2-3, with D perhaps matching TRBD1 or TRBD2 (5 bases each). Germline V gene sequence: CDR1 SGDLS, CDR2 YYNGEE. The CDR3 contains 15 residues. V shed 0 bases and J shed 0 bases, with 8 bases lying between them. The CDR3 DNA is TGTGCCAGCAGCGTAGGGGGGATTAGCACAGATACGCAGTATTTT. It encodes CASSVGGISTDTQYF.

This clonotype has a count of ten or more. This sequence joins TRBV4-1 and TRBJ2-2, with 8 bases aligning to TRBD2. Looked up from germline, CDR1 is MGHRA and CDR2 is YSYEKL. J was trimmed by 3 bases and V by 1 base; bases with no gene match: 4. The CDR3 consists of 16 residues. The CDR3 is CASSQAAGGYTGELFF. For the CDR3, the DNA is TGCGCCAGCAGCCAAGCGGCGGGGGGCTACACCGGGGAGCTGTTTTTT.

This clonotype showed up many times. The chain employs TRBV10-3 and TRBJ2-7; maybe TRBD1 (6 bases). CDR1 is ENHRY, CDR2 SYGVKD, per germline. This CDR3 contains 13 residues. The V gene lost 5 bases and the J gene lost 5 bases, with 13 bases spanning the gap. The CDR3 reads CAISPVGDNEQYF. DNA for the CDR3: TGTGCCATCAGTCCAGTCGGGGACAACGAGCAGTACTTC.

This clonotype was counted many times. The chain couples TRBV5-1 to TRBJ1-2; no firm D call. Between the trimmed V and J ends, which lost 2 bases and 6 bases, there was a span of 11 bases. This CDR3 is built from 13 residues. Germline CDR1 and CDR2: SGHRS and YFSETQ. The CDR3 bases are TGCGCCAGCAGCTTAGAGCCGGGAAATGGCTACACCTTC. Its protein is CASSLEPGNGYTF.